This record covers a single T cell receptor beta chain. This sample is part of a study of blood T cell repertoires in COVID-19. Looking at the study overall: Sites in the United States, Italy and Spain provided acute and convalescent COVID-19 samples.

J lost 5 bases, V lost 0 bases, and 11 bases had no gene match. The germline CDR1 and CDR2 sequences are SGHTA and FQGTGA. The CDR3 length is 19 residues. Under the authors' procedure: Estimation of nucleated cell counts relied on the amplification of reference gene primers. Data came from immunoSEQ multiplex PCR; TCRdb stores just in-frame clones and leaves some out. The V and J calls and clone size were taken over from that table, and D and trimming were inferred from the DNA. The sample consists of about 280,000 clones, roughly 80% of them appearing once. Participants reported their clinical history, and cohort assignment relied on those reports.

The chain combines TRBV7-3 with TRBJ2-1, with TRBD2 identical over 12 bases. Source material: PBMCs or T cells enriched from blood (not recorded which). The receptor was derived from a man aged 35-49 years who had been exposed to COVID-19. CDR3 coding DNA: TGTGCCAGCAGCTTAACGAGACTAGCGGGAGCAACCCCGCACAATGAGCAGTTCTTC. Its translation is CASSLTRLAGATPHNEQFF.